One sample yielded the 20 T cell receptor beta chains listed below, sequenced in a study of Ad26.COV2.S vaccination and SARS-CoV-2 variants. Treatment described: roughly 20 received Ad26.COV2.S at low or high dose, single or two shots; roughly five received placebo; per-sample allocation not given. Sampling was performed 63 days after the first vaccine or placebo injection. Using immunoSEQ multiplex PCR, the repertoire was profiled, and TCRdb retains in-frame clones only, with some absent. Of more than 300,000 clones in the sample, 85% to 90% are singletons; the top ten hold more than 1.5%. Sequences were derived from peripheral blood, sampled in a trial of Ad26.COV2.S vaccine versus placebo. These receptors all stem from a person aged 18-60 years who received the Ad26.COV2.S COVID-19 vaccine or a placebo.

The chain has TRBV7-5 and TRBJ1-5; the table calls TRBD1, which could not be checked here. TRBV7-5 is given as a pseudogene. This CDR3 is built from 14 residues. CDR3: CARSFRQGNQPQHF. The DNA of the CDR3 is TGTGCCAGAAGCTTCAGGCAGGGAAATCAGCCCCAGCATTTT.

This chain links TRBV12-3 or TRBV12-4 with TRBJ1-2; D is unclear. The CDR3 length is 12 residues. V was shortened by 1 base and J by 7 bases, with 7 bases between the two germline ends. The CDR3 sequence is CASSLGVGGYTF. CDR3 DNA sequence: TGTGCCAGCAGTTTAGGGGTAGGTGGCTACACCTTC.

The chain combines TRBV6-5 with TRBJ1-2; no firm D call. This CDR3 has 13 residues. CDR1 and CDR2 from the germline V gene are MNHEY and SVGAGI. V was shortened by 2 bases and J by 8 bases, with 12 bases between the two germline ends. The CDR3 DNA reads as TGTGCCAGCAGTTACGTGGCCTCAGTGGGCTACACCTTC. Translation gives CASSYVASVGYTF.

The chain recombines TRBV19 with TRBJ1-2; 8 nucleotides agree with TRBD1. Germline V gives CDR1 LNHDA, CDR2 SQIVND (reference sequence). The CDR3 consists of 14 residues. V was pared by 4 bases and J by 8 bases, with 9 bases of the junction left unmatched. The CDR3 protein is CASSTNDRGGGYTF. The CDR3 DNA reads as TGTGCCAGTAGTACTAACGACAGGGGAGGAGGCTACACCTTC.

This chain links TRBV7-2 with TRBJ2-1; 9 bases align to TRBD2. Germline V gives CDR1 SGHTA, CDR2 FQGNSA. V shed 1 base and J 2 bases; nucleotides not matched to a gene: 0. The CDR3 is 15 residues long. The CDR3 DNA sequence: TGTGCCAGCAGCTTAGAGCGGGGGGCCTACAATGAGCAGTTCTTC. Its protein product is CASSLERGAYNEQFF.

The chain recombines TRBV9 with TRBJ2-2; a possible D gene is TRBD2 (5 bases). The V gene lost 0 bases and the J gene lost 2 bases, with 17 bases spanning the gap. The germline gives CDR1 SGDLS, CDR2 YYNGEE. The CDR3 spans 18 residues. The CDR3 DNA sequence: TGTGCCAGCAGCGTAGAGGTTTGGACTGCTCGTAACACCGGGGAGCTGTTTTTT. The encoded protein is CASSVEVWTARNTGELFF.

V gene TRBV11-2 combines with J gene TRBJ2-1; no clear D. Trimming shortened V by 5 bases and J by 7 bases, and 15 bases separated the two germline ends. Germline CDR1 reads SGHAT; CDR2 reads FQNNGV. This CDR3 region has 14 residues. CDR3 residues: CASSDKVMGNEQFF. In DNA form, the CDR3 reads TGTGCCAGCAGCGACAAAGTTATGGGAAATGAGCAGTTCTTC.

The CDR3 DNA sequence: TGTGCCAGCAGGGGGGACAGGGGGCAGGCCGGGGAGCTGTTTTTT. Encoded protein: CASRGDRGQAGELFF. This chain links TRBV2 with TRBJ2-2; TRBD1 matches at 12 bases. The CDR3 is 15 residues long. CDR1 SNHLY and CDR2 FYNNEI come from the germline V gene. V dropped 6 bases and J dropped 6; count of bases not matched to a gene: 5.

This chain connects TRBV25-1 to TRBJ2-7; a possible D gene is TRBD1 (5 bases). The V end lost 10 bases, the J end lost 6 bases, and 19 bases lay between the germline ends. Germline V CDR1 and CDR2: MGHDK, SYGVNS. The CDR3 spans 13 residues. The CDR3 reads CATLGAGRFEQYF. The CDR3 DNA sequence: TGTGCCACCCTTGGGGCAGGGCGTTTCGAGCAGTACTTC.

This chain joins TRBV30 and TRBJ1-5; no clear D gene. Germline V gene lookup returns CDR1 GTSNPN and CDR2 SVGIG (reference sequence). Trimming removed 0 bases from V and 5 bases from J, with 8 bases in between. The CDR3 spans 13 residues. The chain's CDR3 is CAWSVRWDQPQHF. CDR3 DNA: TGTGCCTGGAGTGTCCGATGGGATCAGCCCCAGCATTTT. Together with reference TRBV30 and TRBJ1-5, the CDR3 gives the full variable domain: SQTIHQWPATLVQPVGSPLSLECTVEGTSNPNLYWYRQAAGRGLQLLFYSVGIGQISSEVPQNLSASRPQDRQFILSSKKLLLSDSGFYLCAWSVRWDQPQHFGDGTRLSIL.

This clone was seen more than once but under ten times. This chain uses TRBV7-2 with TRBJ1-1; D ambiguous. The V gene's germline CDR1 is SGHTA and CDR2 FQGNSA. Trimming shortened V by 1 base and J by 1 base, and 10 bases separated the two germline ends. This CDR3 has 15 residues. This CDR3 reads CASSLGLAGNTEAFF. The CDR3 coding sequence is TGTGCCAGCAGCTTAGGTCTGGCGGGGAACACTGAAGCTTTCTTT.

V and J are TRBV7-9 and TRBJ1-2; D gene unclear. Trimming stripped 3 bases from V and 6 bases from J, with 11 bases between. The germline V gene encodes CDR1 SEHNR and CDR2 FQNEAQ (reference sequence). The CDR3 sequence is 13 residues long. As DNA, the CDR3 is TGTGCCAGCAGCTTTAAGGTACTTGATGGCTACACCTTC. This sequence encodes CASSFKVLDGYTF. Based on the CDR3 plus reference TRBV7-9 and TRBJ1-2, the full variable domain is DTGVSQNPRHKITKRGQNVTFRCDPISEHNRLYWYRQTLGQGPEFLTYFQNEAQLEKSRLLSDRFSAERPKGSFSTLEIQRTEQGDSAMYLCASSFKVLDGYTFGSGTRLTVV.

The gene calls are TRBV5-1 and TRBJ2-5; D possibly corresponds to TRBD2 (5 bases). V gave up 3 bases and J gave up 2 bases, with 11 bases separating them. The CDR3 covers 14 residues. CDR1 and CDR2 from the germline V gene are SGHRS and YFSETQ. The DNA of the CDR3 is TGCGCCAGCAGCTCGGGAATGCGGCAAGAGACCCAGTACTTC. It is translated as CASSSGMRQETQYF.

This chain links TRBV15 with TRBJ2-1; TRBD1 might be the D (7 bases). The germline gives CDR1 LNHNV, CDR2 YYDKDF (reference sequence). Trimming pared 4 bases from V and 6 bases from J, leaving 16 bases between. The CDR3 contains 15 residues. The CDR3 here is CATSNIHRGGNEQFF. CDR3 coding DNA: TGTGCCACCAGCAACATCCACAGGGGAGGCAATGAGCAGTTCTTC.

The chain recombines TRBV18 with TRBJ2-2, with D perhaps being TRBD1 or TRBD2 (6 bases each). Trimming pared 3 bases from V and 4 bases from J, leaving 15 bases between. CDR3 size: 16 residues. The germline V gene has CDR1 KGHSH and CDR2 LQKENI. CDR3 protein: CASSPGQSGATGELFF. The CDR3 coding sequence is TGTGCCAGCTCACCGGGCCAGTCGGGGGCCACCGGGGAGCTGTTTTTT.

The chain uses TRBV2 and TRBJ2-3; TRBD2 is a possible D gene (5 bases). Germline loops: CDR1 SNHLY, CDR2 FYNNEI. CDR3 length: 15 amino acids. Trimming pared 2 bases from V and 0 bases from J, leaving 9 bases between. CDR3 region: CASSENGVSTDTQYF. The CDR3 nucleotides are TGTGCCAGCAGTGAAAACGGGGTGAGCACAGATACGCAGTATTTT.

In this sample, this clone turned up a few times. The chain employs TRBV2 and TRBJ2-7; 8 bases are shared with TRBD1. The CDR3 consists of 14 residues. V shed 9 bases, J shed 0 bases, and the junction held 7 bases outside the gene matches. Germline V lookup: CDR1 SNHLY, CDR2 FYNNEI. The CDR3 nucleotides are TGTGCCAGTATTCGGGACAGGTACTCCTACGAGCAGTACTTC. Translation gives CASIRDRYSYEQYF.

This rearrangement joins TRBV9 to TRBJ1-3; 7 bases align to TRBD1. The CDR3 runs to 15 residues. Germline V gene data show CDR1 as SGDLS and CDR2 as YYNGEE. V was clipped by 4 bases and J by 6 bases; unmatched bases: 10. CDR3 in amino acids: CASSQGGQGINTIYF. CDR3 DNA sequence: TGTGCCAGCAGCCAAGGGGGCCAGGGGATAAACACCATATATTTT.

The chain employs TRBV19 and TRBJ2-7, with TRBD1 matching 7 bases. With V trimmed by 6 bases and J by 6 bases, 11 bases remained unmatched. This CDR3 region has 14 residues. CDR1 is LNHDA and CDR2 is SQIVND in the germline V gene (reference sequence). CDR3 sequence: CASSDAGTVIEQYF. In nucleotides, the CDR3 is TGTGCCAGTAGCGACGCCGGGACAGTAATCGAGCAGTACTTC.

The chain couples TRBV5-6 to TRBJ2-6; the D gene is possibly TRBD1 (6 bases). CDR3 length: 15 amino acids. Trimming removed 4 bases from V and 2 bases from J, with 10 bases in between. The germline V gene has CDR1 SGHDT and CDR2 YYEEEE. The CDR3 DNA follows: TGTGCCAGCAGCGCTCCAGGGGCTGGGGCCAACGTCCTGACTTTC. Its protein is CASSAPGAGANVLTF.